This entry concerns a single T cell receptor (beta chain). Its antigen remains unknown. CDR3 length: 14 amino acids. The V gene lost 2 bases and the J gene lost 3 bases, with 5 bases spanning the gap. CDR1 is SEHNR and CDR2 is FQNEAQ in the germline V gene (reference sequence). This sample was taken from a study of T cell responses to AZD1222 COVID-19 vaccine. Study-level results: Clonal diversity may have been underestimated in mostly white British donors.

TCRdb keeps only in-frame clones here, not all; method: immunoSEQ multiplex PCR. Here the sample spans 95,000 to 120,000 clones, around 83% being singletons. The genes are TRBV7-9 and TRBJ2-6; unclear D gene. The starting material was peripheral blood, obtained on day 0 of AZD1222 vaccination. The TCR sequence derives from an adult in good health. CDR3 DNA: TGTGCCAGCAGCTTATCAATTGGGGCCAACGTCCTGACTTTC. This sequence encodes CASSLSIGANVLTF.